Listed below are T cell receptor beta chains from one sample, sequenced in a study of blood T cells in healthy people across ages. In TCRdb, the 5' RACE reads were re-called with MiXCR into one record per CDR3 protein. Among 550,000 to 800,000 distinct CDR3 sequences listed, approximately 21% were seen once. Sequenced input: blood. These TCRs come from a man between 65 and 85 years old in good health. The CDR3 runs from the conserved cysteine through the conserved F or W. The D gene is left open where the match is weak. The size entry is marked missing in some rows and otherwise reads once, few, many or a size class.

CDR3nt: TGCGCCAGCGGAACCGGGATCTACAATGAGCAGTTCTTC
CDR3aa: CASGTGIYNEQFF
abundance: NA
v_gene: TRBV5-1
d_gene: NA
j_gene: TRBJ2-1

CDR3nt: TGCAGTCTCCGGACAGGGCCCTACGAGCAGTACTTC
CDR3aa: CSLRTGPYEQYF
abundance: NA
v_gene: TRBV20-1
d_gene: TRBD1
j_gene: TRBJ2-7

CDR3nt: TGTGCCAGCAGCTTAGGACGGGGTTCATATAATTCACCCCTCCACTTT
CDR3aa: CASSLGRGSYNSPLHF
abundance: few
v_gene: TRBV7-2
d_gene: NA
j_gene: TRBJ1-6

CDR3nt: TGCAGTGCTATTCTAGCGGGAGGCTACGGCTACAATGAGCAGTTCTTC
CDR3aa: CSAILAGGYGYNEQFF
abundance: few
v_gene: TRBV20-1
d_gene: TRBD2
j_gene: TRBJ2-1

CDR3nt: TGTGCCAGCAGCGCCCGACTCGAGTACCAAGAGACCCAGTACTTC
CDR3aa: CASSARLEYQETQYF
abundance: NA
v_gene: TRBV12-3/TRBV12-4
d_gene: NA
j_gene: TRBJ2-5

CDR3nt: TGTGCCAGCAGCACCCGGAGGCGAGAGACCCAGTACTTC
CDR3aa: CASSTRRRETQYF
abundance: many
v_gene: TRBV21-1
d_gene: NA
j_gene: TRBJ2-5

CDR3nt: TGCGCCAGCAGCTTAACAGGGAGGTACGAGCAGTACTTC
CDR3aa: CASSLTGRYEQYF
abundance: NA
v_gene: TRBV5-1
d_gene: NA
j_gene: TRBJ2-7

CDR3nt: TGTGCCAGCAGGCGACAGGGTATAACCGGGGAGCTGTTTTTT
CDR3aa: CASRRQGITGELFF
abundance: NA
v_gene: TRBV11-2
d_gene: TRBD1
j_gene: TRBJ2-2

CDR3nt: TGCGCCAGCAGCTTGGAGGGTCTCGACAATGAGCAGTTCTTC
CDR3aa: CASSLEGLDNEQFF
abundance: few
v_gene: TRBV5-1
d_gene: NA
j_gene: TRBJ2-1

CDR3nt: TGCAGTGCAACCGCCGGGACAGACTACAATGAGCAGTTCTTC
CDR3aa: CSATAGTDYNEQFF
abundance: NA
v_gene: TRBV20-1
d_gene: TRBD1
j_gene: TRBJ2-1

CDR3nt: TGTGCCAGCAGTGAGGGGGGACGGGGTCAGCCCCAGCATTTT
CDR3aa: CASSEGGRGQPQHF
abundance: few
v_gene: TRBV2
d_gene: NA
j_gene: TRBJ1-5

CDR3nt: TGCGCCAGCAGCTTGGTGTCGTCTAGGAGATTTACAGATACGCAGTATTTT
CDR3aa: CASSLVSSRRFTDTQYF
abundance: NA
v_gene: TRBV5-1
d_gene: NA
j_gene: TRBJ2-3

CDR3nt: TGCGCCAGCAGCTTACAGGGTTTCGACGAGCAGTACTTC
CDR3aa: CASSLQGFDEQYF
abundance: NA
v_gene: TRBV5-1
d_gene: NA
j_gene: TRBJ2-7

CDR3nt: TGTGCCAGCAGCAAACAGGGTTCATTCTACAATGAGCAGTTCTTC
CDR3aa: CASSKQGSFYNEQFF
abundance: NA
v_gene: TRBV3-1
d_gene: NA
j_gene: TRBJ2-1

CDR3nt: TGTGCCAGCAGTCATGGAGGGGTAGCCTACAATGAGCAGTTCTTC
CDR3aa: CASSHGGVAYNEQFF
abundance: NA
v_gene: TRBV11-2
d_gene: NA
j_gene: TRBJ2-1

CDR3nt: TGTGCCAGCAGTTCGGTGACAGGGACTAACTATGGCTACACCTTC
CDR3aa: CASSSVTGTNYGYTF
abundance: few
v_gene: TRBV6-2/TRBV6-3
d_gene: TRBD1
j_gene: TRBJ1-2

CDR3nt: TGTGCCAGCAGACGACAACCGGGACAGGGATACAATGAGCAGTTCTTC
CDR3aa: CASRRQPGQGYNEQFF
abundance: NA
v_gene: TRBV7-2
d_gene: TRBD1
j_gene: TRBJ2-1

CDR3nt: TGTGCCACCAGCAGTAGGCATACAGCCTCTGGGGCCAACGTCCTGACTTTC
CDR3aa: CATSSRHTASGANVLTF
abundance: few
v_gene: TRBV15
d_gene: NA
j_gene: TRBJ2-6

CDR3nt: TGCAGCGTTAATCCAGTTGAGCAGTATTTT
CDR3aa: CSVNPVEQYF
abundance: NA
v_gene: TRBV29-1
d_gene: NA
j_gene: TRBJ2-3

CDR3nt: TGCGCCAGCAGCGTAATGAGCGGGAGTATCCATGAGCAGTTCTTC
CDR3aa: CASSVMSGSIHEQFF
abundance: few
v_gene: TRBV5-1
d_gene: TRBD2
j_gene: TRBJ2-1

CDR3nt: TGTGCCAGCAGCTTAGGGGGACTAGCGGGAATGAATGAGCAGTTCTTC
CDR3aa: CASSLGGLAGMNEQFF
abundance: NA
v_gene: TRBV7-3
d_gene: TRBD2
j_gene: TRBJ2-1

CDR3nt: TGCAGTGCTAGAGCCGCGGGGGGTGGGGAGACCCAGTACTTC
CDR3aa: CSARAAGGGETQYF
abundance: NA
v_gene: TRBV20-1
d_gene: TRBD2
j_gene: TRBJ2-5

CDR3nt: TGCAGTGCTAGGCCCCTAGGGGCTTACGGCTACACCTTC
CDR3aa: CSARPLGAYGYTF
abundance: few
v_gene: TRBV20-1
d_gene: NA
j_gene: TRBJ1-2

CDR3nt: TGTGCCACCCAGACGGCGGGCTACGAGCAGTACTTC
CDR3aa: CATQTAGYEQYF
abundance: NA
v_gene: TRBV15
d_gene: NA
j_gene: TRBJ2-7

CDR3nt: TGTGCCAGCAGTTACGGGACTAGCGGGAAAAATGAGCAGTTCTTC
CDR3aa: CASSYGTSGKNEQFF
abundance: NA
v_gene: TRBV6-2/TRBV6-3
d_gene: TRBD2
j_gene: TRBJ2-1

CDR3nt: TGTGCCATCAGCAGGGAGCGGGAGACCCAGTACTTC
CDR3aa: CAISRERETQYF
abundance: NA
v_gene: TRBV10-3
d_gene: NA
j_gene: TRBJ2-5

CDR3nt: TGTGCCAGCAGTCGTGACCGAATCAAACCCTACGAGCAGTACTTC
CDR3aa: CASSRDRIKPYEQYF
abundance: NA
v_gene: TRBV12-3/TRBV12-4
d_gene: NA
j_gene: TRBJ2-7

CDR3nt: TGCGCCAGCAGCTTACTAGCGGGAGACTCCAATGAGCAGTTCTTC
CDR3aa: CASSLLAGDSNEQFF
abundance: few
v_gene: TRBV5-1
d_gene: TRBD2
j_gene: TRBJ2-1

CDR3nt: TGTGCCAGCAGCGTAGGAGTGGGGTCTGGCTACACCTTC
CDR3aa: CASSVGVGSGYTF
abundance: few
v_gene: TRBV9
d_gene: NA
j_gene: TRBJ1-2

CDR3nt: TGCGCCAGCACAGGACATTCAGGAGGGCCCTACGAGCAGTACTTC
CDR3aa: CASTGHSGGPYEQYF
abundance: many
v_gene: TRBV4-3
d_gene: NA
j_gene: TRBJ2-7

CDR3nt: TGTGCCAGCAGTCCTCGAGCTCGGGAGCAGTACTTC
CDR3aa: CASSPRAREQYF
abundance: once
v_gene: TRBV6-2/TRBV6-3
d_gene: NA
j_gene: TRBJ2-7

CDR3nt: TGTGCCACCAGCAGAGAGGGGCTTGTAGCGGGAGTAGTTTCGGATGAGCAGTTCTTC
CDR3aa: CATSREGLVAGVVSDEQFF
abundance: few
v_gene: TRBV15
d_gene: TRBD2
j_gene: TRBJ2-1

CDR3nt: TGCAGTGCTTACTCCGGGACAGGGGCCAATGAGCAGTTCTTC
CDR3aa: CSAYSGTGANEQFF
abundance: NA
v_gene: TRBV20-1
d_gene: TRBD1
j_gene: TRBJ2-1

CDR3nt: TGTGCCAGCAGTTACTCTACGGACTCTGGAAACACCATATATTTT
CDR3aa: CASSYSTDSGNTIYF
abundance: few
v_gene: TRBV6-2/TRBV6-3
d_gene: NA
j_gene: TRBJ1-3

CDR3nt: TGTGCCAGCAGTCTCCCCGGGGCGGATACGCAGTATTTT
CDR3aa: CASSLPGADTQYF
abundance: many
v_gene: TRBV6-2/TRBV6-3
d_gene: NA
j_gene: TRBJ2-3

CDR3nt: TGTGCCTGGAGCCTTGGGGGGTCTAGCAATCAGCCCCAGCATTTT
CDR3aa: CAWSLGGSSNQPQHF
abundance: NA
v_gene: TRBV30
d_gene: NA
j_gene: TRBJ1-5

CDR3nt: TGTGCCAGCAGCGTAGGGGGACAGGCACTAACAGATACGCAGTATTTT
CDR3aa: CASSVGGQALTDTQYF
abundance: few
v_gene: TRBV9
d_gene: TRBD1
j_gene: TRBJ2-3

CDR3nt: TGTGCCAGCAGCGGGACTACGACCAACACCGGGGAGCTGTTTTTT
CDR3aa: CASSGTTTNTGELFF
abundance: few
v_gene: TRBV2
d_gene: TRBD2
j_gene: TRBJ2-2

CDR3nt: TGTGCCAGCAGTGAAGGCGGTTTTGAGCAGTTCTTC
CDR3aa: CASSEGGFEQFF
abundance: many
v_gene: TRBV6-1
d_gene: NA
j_gene: TRBJ2-1

CDR3nt: TGCAGCGTTGAAATCCCTAGTCTCAACGAGCAGTACTTC
CDR3aa: CSVEIPSLNEQYF
abundance: NA
v_gene: TRBV29-1
d_gene: NA
j_gene: TRBJ2-7

CDR3nt: TGTGCCAGCAGTTTACTCAGTTCCGTTTACGAGCAGTACTTC
CDR3aa: CASSLLSSVYEQYF
abundance: few
v_gene: TRBV12-3/TRBV12-4
d_gene: NA
j_gene: TRBJ2-7

CDR3nt: TGTGCCAGCAGTTCCCGGTTCGCCCTTGGGACCCAGTACTTC
CDR3aa: CASSSRFALGTQYF
abundance: NA
v_gene: TRBV12-3/TRBV12-4
d_gene: NA
j_gene: TRBJ2-5

CDR3nt: TGTGCCAGCAGCCCTATAGGGACTGGGCCTAGCGGGCTTCAAGAGACCCAGTACTTC
CDR3aa: CASSPIGTGPSGLQETQYF
abundance: few
v_gene: TRBV6-2/TRBV6-3
d_gene: TRBD2
j_gene: TRBJ2-5

CDR3nt: TGCAGTGCTAGCAGGACTAGCGAGTCCTACGAGCAGTACTTC
CDR3aa: CSASRTSESYEQYF
abundance: NA
v_gene: TRBV20-1
d_gene: TRBD2
j_gene: TRBJ2-7

CDR3nt: TGTGCCAGCAGTTCAGGGGGACTAGCGGGAGTGGGAACCGGGGAGCTGTTTTTT
CDR3aa: CASSSGGLAGVGTGELFF
abundance: NA
v_gene: TRBV28
d_gene: TRBD2
j_gene: TRBJ2-2

CDR3nt: TGTGCCAGCAATAGGTACTGGCAAGAGACCCAGTACTTC
CDR3aa: CASNRYWQETQYF
abundance: NA
v_gene: TRBV7-6
d_gene: NA
j_gene: TRBJ2-5

CDR3nt: TGCGCCAGCAGCTTGGAGGGACAGGGTCACTACGAGCAGTACTTC
CDR3aa: CASSLEGQGHYEQYF
abundance: once
v_gene: TRBV5-1
d_gene: TRBD1
j_gene: TRBJ2-7

CDR3nt: TGTGCCAGCAGTTCCGGGGCGTATAATGAAAAACTGTTTTTT
CDR3aa: CASSSGAYNEKLFF
abundance: NA
v_gene: TRBV6-5
d_gene: NA
j_gene: TRBJ1-4

CDR3nt: TGCAGTGCTAGACAGGGACAGACCTACGAGCAGTACTTC
CDR3aa: CSARQGQTYEQYF
abundance: NA
v_gene: TRBV20-1
d_gene: TRBD1
j_gene: TRBJ2-7

CDR3nt: TGCAGTGCCACCCCCCTAGCTGTCTCCTACAATGAGCAGTTCTTC
CDR3aa: CSATPLAVSYNEQFF
abundance: many
v_gene: TRBV20-1
d_gene: NA
j_gene: TRBJ2-1

CDR3nt: TGCGCCAGCAGTCAAAGGACAGGGAACCAAGAGACCCAGTACTTC
CDR3aa: CASSQRTGNQETQYF
abundance: once
v_gene: TRBV23-1
d_gene: TRBD1
j_gene: TRBJ2-5

CDR3nt: TGCAGTGCTAGGTCCGCGGCTAGCAAATCTAGCACAGATACGCAGTATTTT
CDR3aa: CSARSAASKSSTDTQYF
abundance: few
v_gene: TRBV20-1
d_gene: NA
j_gene: TRBJ2-3

CDR3nt: TGCAGTGCCGTACCGGGGGAATACCTCACAGATACGCAGTATTTT
CDR3aa: CSAVPGEYLTDTQYF
abundance: few
v_gene: TRBV20-1
d_gene: NA
j_gene: TRBJ2-3

CDR3nt: TGCGCCAGCAGCATCGACGGGGGGAGTCAGCCCCAGCATTTT
CDR3aa: CASSIDGGSQPQHF
abundance: NA
v_gene: TRBV5-1
d_gene: NA
j_gene: TRBJ1-5

CDR3nt: TGTGCCAGCAGAGGGACAGGAGGCAACGAGCAGTACTTC
CDR3aa: CASRGTGGNEQYF
abundance: NA
v_gene: TRBV2
d_gene: TRBD1
j_gene: TRBJ2-7